This TCR beta chain was found in a study of shared clonotypes between healthy human individuals (dated by TCRdb to 2018 to 2021). Study-wide context: The cohort comprised a couple of women and a few men aged 18 to 49 years. For each donor, three plates each were used for CD4 naive and CD4 memory, two plates were used for CD8 naive, and one plate was used for CD8 memory. To estimate repertoire size and how much clonotype sharing occurs between individuals, the study deeply sequenced the blood TCR repertoires of five or six healthy adults. To increase sequencing depth and limit assay-specific biases, TCR repertoire library preparation and sequencing were carried out by different laboratories using diverse techniques. Each donor's leukapheresis produced roughly between roughly 0.85 and 9.5 billion PBMCs. Study-level results and caveats: Compared with non-shared clonotypes, the clonotypes found in all four sorted-subset donors had higher generation probabilities. Pairwise subsampling indicated that sequencing depth was expected to affect the degree of clonotype sharing among donors. Incomplete sequencing was indicated by rarefaction of sorted-subset datasets, despite the large sequencing depth. Sampling was restricted to blood, and TCR repertoires in tissue are likely to differ from TCR repertoires in blood. The genetic and exposure-history diversity represented was limited by the small number of donors. Estimated clonotype richness was generally larger for naive than for memory subsets. When a handful of donors were compared, the shared fraction of clonotypes was about 5% for naive CD4, approximately 3.5% for naive CD8, 2% to 2.5% for memory CD4, and around 0.37% for memory CD8.

Using the deep immunoSEQ assay, multiplex PCR amplified TCR CDR3 regions from genomic DNA. Extracted genomic DNA from each cell subset was distributed evenly across all wells of several immunoSEQ 96-well plates, and each plate was treated as a replicate. For sorted subsets, each replicate PCR was loaded with around 220 ng genomic DNA, equivalent to approximately 27,000 T cell genomes. Purified libraries were measured with a Qubit 3.0 fluorometer, size-checked on a Bioanalyzer 2100, and measured again with the KAPA Library Quantification kit. Every immunoSEQ 96-well plate was sequenced on a separate single-read 150-cycle Illumina NextSeq 550 flow cell. The study's own analysis went as follows. Because the immunoSEQ output included only junctional sequences and no quality scores, the filtering could not be the same as the filtering used for full-length reads. Sequences were annotated with PyIR, a Python wrapper for IgBLAST v1.9, using IMGT germline references to assign V/J genes and CDR3. Reads were removed for weak V/J assignments (E-value above 1e-6), missing CDR3, stop codons, out-of-frame junctions, or ambiguous translated residues. V3J clonotypes were defined as sequences sharing an identical inferred V gene, J gene, and CDR3 amino acid sequence. To compute the percentage overlap between repertoires, the number of shared unique clonotypes was divided by the size of the smaller repertoire. RTK rarefaction, the Chao1 estimator, and Recon v2.1 estimates of unobserved clonotypes were used to assess repertoire richness. Generation probabilities for all TCRbeta clonotypes obtained by the gDNA method from a handful of donors were computed using OLGA. Sourced from immuneACCESS, this table was stored by TCRdb with only in-frame sequences that have V and J called. A share of the clones is absent; for the studies checked, an unresolved V gene accounts for under half, and the remainder has no known explanation. Clonal size and the V and J genes are those of that table, whereas D and trimming came from the DNA. The sample has roughly 2.2 million clones on record, 90% to 95% of them singletons. Clones ranked in the top ten supply under 0.45% of the sample.

Donors were healthy HIV-negative adults with no recently reported acute infections or vaccinations. Every donor was a Caucasian adult living in Nashville, Tennessee, USA. Magnetic negative selection was used to enrich CD4+ T cells, after which naive cells were positively selected on CD45RA and the negative fraction became the memory subset. Blood was obtained by leukapheresis, after which PBMCs were separated by Ficoll-Histopaque density gradient centrifugation and cryopreserved in liquid nitrogen vapor phase. Analytical flow cytometry was used to check the purity and quantity of every magnetically sorted T cell population. From each sorted fraction, genomic DNA was isolated and quantified by UV absorbance on a Nanodrop 2000c. The germline V and J ends show losses of 3 bases and 3 bases respectively, and no gene match explains 16 bases of the junction. The CDR3 runs 18 amino acids, cysteine and phenylalanine included. Only the CDR3 DNA stays, 54 bases, in frame from base 1. The CDR1 and CDR2 encoded by the germline V gene are SGHRS and YFSETQ.

Notes on this clone: The antigen it recognizes is unknown. No quality values exist for individual bases; no much larger clone is one base distant.

The TCR comes from a man between 18 and 35 years old in good health. Some clones in this sample may be carry-over from other donors' samples. The chain links TRBV5-1 with TRBJ2-7, and 9 junction bases match TRBD2. The sequenced material came from naive CD4+ T cells from PBMCs. The sample's cell subset or site label, in plain terms: CD45RA+ positively selected. CDR3 protein: CASSWGGRSAGGIYEQYF. The sequenced DNA is TGCGCCAGCAGCTGGGGGGGGAGGAGTGCGGGAGGGATCTACGAGCAGTACTTC.